This T cell receptor (beta chain) was sequenced during a study of OX40 agonist ivuxolimab in advanced cancers. Sequencing was performed with immunoSEQ multiplex PCR; in TCRdb, only in-frame clones are kept and a portion is missing. The table includes fewer than 85,000 clones, under 90% detected once. The germline gives CDR1 DFQATT, CDR2 SNEGSKA (reference sequence). The CDR3 runs to 11 residues. V was cut by 5 bases and J by 3 bases, with 6 bases left in between. The sequencing used CD4+ or CD8+ T cells sorted from blood, collected in a trial of the OX40 agonist ivuxolimab. The chain has TRBV20-1 and TRBJ2-3; no definite D call. This sequence originates from an adult with an advanced solid tumor such as melanoma, head and neck, liver or kidney cancer. CDR3 sequence (DNA): TGCAGTGCTGAACGGACAGATACGCAGTATTTT. This translates into CSAERTDTQYF.